These 20 T cell receptor beta chains came from one sample sequenced in a study of T cells in Graves' hyperthyroidism and ophthalmopathy. TCR beta CDR3 regions were amplified from RNA transcripts. In the first-round RT-PCR of the TCR CDR3, the HTBI primer set was used. From the multiplex PCR reads, TCRdb called clonotypes with MiXCR, one entry per CDR3 protein. The sample lists about 270,000 distinct CDR3 sequences, 20% to 25% occurring once. The source material was blood. The receptors here all came from a man in his forties with Graves' hyperthyroidism that later progressed to Graves' ophthalmopathy.

This clonotype was found many times. The rearrangement links TRBV29-1 to TRBJ1-5; D unresolved. The germline V gene encodes CDR1 SQVTM and CDR2 ANQGSEA. The CDR3 consists of 13 residues. Trimming shortened V by 6 bases and J by 0 bases, and 9 bases separated the two germline ends. The CDR3 DNA follows: TGCAGCGTCGCAACGGATAGCAATCAGCCCCAGCATTTT. It specifies CSVATDSNQPQHF. Combining the CDR3 with reference TRBV29-1 and TRBJ1-5 gives the whole variable domain SAVISQKPSRDICQRGTSLTIQCQVDSQVTMMFWYRQQPGQSLTLIATANQGSEATYESGFVIDKFPISRPNLTFSTLTVSNMSPEDSSIYLCSVATDSNQPQHFGDGTRLSIL.

This clonotype was found many times. The rearrangement links TRBV29-1 to TRBJ1-2; D remains ambiguous. The V gene's germline CDR1 is SQVTM and CDR2 ANQGSEA. The CDR3 covers 13 residues. V shed 6 bases and J shed 3 bases, with 14 bases lying between them. The CDR3 reads CSVPLDAYYGYTF. CDR3 bases: TGCAGCGTCCCCTTGGACGCCTACTATGGCTACACCTTC.

This clonotype was seen at least ten times. The chain couples TRBV12-3 or TRBV12-4 to TRBJ2-3, with D unclear. Trimming removed 3 bases at V and 3 bases at J, with 10 bases between. The CDR3 runs to 14 residues. The CDR3 sequence is CASSFSPTTDTQYF. The CDR3 DNA reads TGTGCCAGCAGTTTCTCCCCCACGACAGATACGCAGTATTTT.

This clonotype showed up many times. The rearrangement uses TRBV12-3 or TRBV12-4 and TRBJ2-6; no firm D call. Trimming cost V 5 bases and J 0 bases, with 14 bases left between them. This CDR3 is 17 amino acids long. For the CDR3, the DNA is TGTGCCAGCAGTCACCGTACAGCCAGCTCTGGGGCCAACGTCCTGACTTTC. Residues: CASSHRTASSGANVLTF.

This clonotype was counted at least ten times. The V gene is TRBV5-1, the J gene TRBJ2-5, with 13 bases matching TRBD2. The germline CDR1 and CDR2 sequences are SGHRS and YFSETQ. This CDR3 has 19 amino acids. V shed 4 bases, J shed 5 bases, and the junction held 17 bases outside the gene matches. The CDR3 region is CASSRPRLAGGSFGETQYF. The CDR3, as DNA: TGCGCCAGCAGCCGGCCGCGACTAGCGGGAGGTTCTTTCGGTGAGACCCAGTACTTC.

This clonotype has a count of ten or more. The CDR3 nucleotides read TGCAGTGCTAGTAACTCGATGGGCAGACTCGGAGACTACGAGCAGTACTTC. Residues: CSASNSMGRLGDYEQYF. The rearrangement links TRBV20-1 to TRBJ2-7; D remains ambiguous. The CDR3 length is 17 residues. Trimming shortened V by 3 bases and J by 3 bases, and 24 bases separated the two germline ends. Germline V gene data show CDR1 as DFQATT and CDR2 as SNEGSKA (reference sequence).

This clonotype was seen repeatedly, ten times or more. The CDR3 DNA is TGTGCCAGCACCGACGGATTGGGGGGGGGCACTGAAGCTTTCTTT. Protein sequence: CASTDGLGGGTEAFF. The rearrangement uses TRBV11-2 and TRBJ1-1; TRBD1 is a possible D gene (5 bases). This CDR3 is built from 15 residues. CDR1 SGHAT and CDR2 FQNNGV come from the germline V gene. Trimming cost V 7 bases and J 4 bases, with 19 bases left between them.

The chain recombines TRBV12-3 or TRBV12-4 with TRBJ1-5, with D uncertain. V was trimmed by 7 bases and J by 0 bases, leaving 7 bases between them. The CDR3 extends over 13 amino acids. The CDR3 here is CASKVDSNQPQHF. The CDR3 coding sequence is TGTGCCAGCAAGGTTGATAGCAATCAGCCCCAGCATTTT.

This clonotype has at least ten counts. The chain employs TRBV29-1 and TRBJ1-1; D gene ambiguous. The length of the CDR3 is 13 residues. V was cut by 7 bases and J by 6 bases, with 18 bases left in between. The germline CDR1 and CDR2 sequences are SQVTM and ANQGSEA. CDR3 sequence: CSGKGVVASEAFF. CDR3 nucleotide sequence: TGCAGCGGTAAGGGAGTCGTAGCCTCTGAAGCTTTCTTT.

The sample holds many counts of this clonotype. The V gene is TRBV6-2 or TRBV6-3, the J gene TRBJ2-5; D may be TRBD2 (6 bases). The CDR3 has 14 residues. Germline-derived CDR1 and CDR2 are MNHEY and SVGEGT. V lost 4 bases and J 4 bases, leaving 13 bases between the germline ends. CDR3 in DNA: TGTGCCAGCAGTTCGGGACTGGGCGCAGAGACCCAGTACTTC. It specifies CASSSGLGAETQYF.

This clonotype was seen repeatedly, ten times or more. The chain couples TRBV7-2 to TRBJ2-7; 11 bases are a match to TRBD2. Germline CDR1 reads SGHTA; CDR2 reads FQGNSA. The J segment lost 3 bases and the V segment lost 6 bases, leaving 13 bases of the junction unmatched. This CDR3 region has 17 residues. The DNA of the CDR3 is TGTGCCAGCAGTCTAGGCCTAGCGGGAGGCGGCGACTACGAGCAGTACTTC. Protein: CASSLGLAGGGDYEQYF. The full variable domain, completed using reference TRBV7-2 and TRBJ2-7, is GAGVSQSPSNKVTEKGKDVELRCDPISGHTALYWYRQSLGQGLEFLIYFQGNSAPDKSGLPSDRFSAERTGGSVSTLTIQRTQQEDSAVYLCASSLGLAGGGDYEQYFGPGTRLTVT.

This clonotype showed up many times. This rearrangement joins TRBV12-3 or TRBV12-4 to TRBJ1-5; TRBD1 agrees at 10 bases. This CDR3 spans 15 amino acids. After removal of 7 bases from V and 7 bases from J, the junction contained 10 bases not matched to a gene. CDR3 residues: CASTSYGTGEQPQHF. The CDR3 nucleotides are TGTGCCAGCACCTCTTACGGGACAGGGGAACAGCCCCAGCATTTT.

The V call is TRBV6-1, the J call TRBJ2-7, with a possible D match to TRBD1 (5 bases). The V gene lost 2 bases and the J gene lost 0 bases, with 14 bases spanning the gap. Germline V gene lookup returns CDR1 MNHNS and CDR2 SASEGT. The CDR3 has 16 amino acids. CDR3 bases: TGTGCCAGCAGTGAACTTGGGGCTCGAAGCTCCTACGAGCAGTACTTC. It codes for CASSELGARSSYEQYF.

This chain joins TRBV6-1 and TRBJ1-1, with a possible D match to TRBD1 (6 bases). Trimming removed 6 bases at V and 5 bases at J, with 19 bases between. Germline values: CDR1 MNHNS, CDR2 SASEGT. The CDR3 totals 15 residues. CDR3 nucleotides: TGTGCCAGCAGCCACAGGGATGGGGATAGGACTGAAGCTTTCTTT. This translates into CASSHRDGDRTEAFF.

This clonotype was picked up many times. Relative to the germline gene, one junction end is altered; a read error may explain this. The chain is built from TRBV18 and TRBJ2-1; D is unresolved. CDR1 and CDR2 from the germline V gene are KGHSH and LQKENI. The CDR3 covers 12 residues. Written as DNA, the CDR3 is TGTGCCAGCTCACCAGAGGTCAAGGGCAGCGTCTTC. Encoded protein: CASSPEVKGSVF.

Ten or more counts support this clonotype. The gene calls are TRBV3-1 and TRBJ2-7; D remains ambiguous. Per germline, CDR1 LGHDT and CDR2 YNNKEL (reference sequence). This CDR3 has 12 residues. V was clipped by 5 bases and J by 5 bases, with 10 bases between them. The CDR3, as DNA: TGTGCCAGCAGCTCCGAATGGGACGAGCAGTACTTC. It translates to CASSSEWDEQYF.

In this sample, this clonotype turned up a few times. The J gene is TRBJ2-7, the V gene TRBV20-1, with 8 nucleotides matching TRBD1. The CDR3 extends over 13 amino acids. V lost 3 bases, J lost 2 bases, and 3 bases stayed unmatched. Germline CDR1 is DFQATT and CDR2 is SNEGSKA (reference sequence). CDR3: CSASDRGPYEQYF. DNA of the CDR3: TGCAGTGCTAGCGACAGGGGTCCCTACGAGCAGTACTTC.

There are a few counts of this clonotype. The chain links TRBV6-1 to TRBJ2-7; 10 bases match TRBD2. The CDR3 is made up of 15 amino acids. The ends lost 4 bases at V and 6 bases at J; junction bases unmatched: 9. CDR1 and CDR2 (germline): MNHNS, SASEGT. CDR3 residues: CASSGNGGLAREQYF. The CDR3 coding sequence is TGTGCCAGCAGTGGGAACGGGGGACTAGCGCGCGAGCAGTACTTC.

V usage is TRBV10-3 and J usage is TRBJ2-5; D is unclear. With 10 bases removed from V and 4 bases from J, the gap between germline ends came to 16 bases. The CDR3 totals 13 residues. Germline V gene sequence: CDR1 ENHRY, CDR2 SYGVKD. The CDR3 DNA follows: TGTGCCACCACCTGGCGCCAAAGAGAGACCCAGTACTTC. Encoded protein: CATTWRQRETQYF.

The table lists this clonotype with many counts. The chain has TRBV6-2 or TRBV6-3 and TRBJ2-2; D is ambiguous. Trimming left V 0 bases short and J 4 bases short, with 9 bases between. The CDR3 totals 15 residues. CDR1 is MNHEY and CDR2 is SVGEGT in the germline V gene. The CDR3 sequence is CASSYSYAITGELFF. In nucleotides, the CDR3 is TGTGCCAGCAGTTACTCATATGCCATCACCGGGGAGCTGTTTTTT.